This T cell receptor beta chain was sequenced during a study of graft-versus-host responses after intestinal transplantation (dated by TCRdb to the early 2020s). About the study as a whole: The transplants that recipients received were multivisceral, liver-intestinal, or isolated intestinal. A peak of at least 4% donor T cells among recipient peripheral blood mononuclear cells was the definition used for donor T cell macrochimerism. Rather than going through the commercial service, samples from three later patients were sequenced in-house on an Illumina MiSeq and processed with MiXCR. The cohort enrolled 20 to 30 intestinal transplant recipients, one of whom was a retransplant, and a few patients without pretransplant specimens were excluded. After intestinal transplantation, graft-versus-host and host-versus-graft alloreactive T cell clones in the graft, circulation and bone marrow were tracked using bulk TCR-beta CDR3 sequencing. Every recipient was given anti-thymocyte globulin induction, then maintenance tacrolimus and steroids for about 3 years. To identify alloreactive clones, pre-transplant mixed lymphocyte reaction products were sequenced and then compared with unstimulated pre-transplant donor and recipient T cells.

The time point label corresponds to: cells obtained before transplantation from donor or recipient. CD3+CD4+ and CD3+CD8+ populations were FACS-sorted from unstimulated pre-transplant donor and recipient cells taken from spleen or lymph nodes. The receptor library was made with the immunoSEQ multiplex PCR assay. For most patients, genomic DNA was isolated with the Qiagen DNeasy Blood and Tissue Kit and sent frozen to Adaptive Biotechnologies for TCR sequencing. Adaptive Biotechnologies carried out high-throughput TCR-beta CDR3 sequencing of genomic DNA for most patients. On the authors' methods: Adaptive's ImmunoSEQ software was the source of the TCR sequencing data for around 20 patients, while three other patients were processed with MiXCR and VDJtools. To correct CD4 versus CD8 sorting errors, sequences present in both subsets at a frequency ratio below 5:1 were removed. CDR3 nucleotide sequences shared between donor and recipient were removed because the origin of such sequences could not be assigned. To count as alloreactive, a clone needed at least 2-fold expansion over unstimulated cells and a minimum CFSE-low frequency of 0.002% (template counts) or 0.001% (read counts). Clones were considered mappable if detected in sequenced pre-transplant spleen, lymph node, or MLR CFSE-low populations of the donor or recipient. The cumulative frequency of alloreactive clones was calculated as a percentage of all sequences, weighted by copy number. Sourced from immuneACCESS, this table was stored by TCRdb with only in-frame sequences that have V and J called. A share of the clones is absent; for the studies checked, an unresolved V gene accounts for under half, and the remainder has no known explanation. V, J and clone size are those of that table, while D and trimming were read from the DNA. The sample table lists just over 70,000 clones, approximately 84% of them with a count of one. Clones ranked in the top ten supply 0.39% of the sample.

For this clone: Its antigen specificity is not known. No base quality values were provided; no much bigger clone lies one nucleotide off.

Relative to germline, V is missing 1 base and J is missing 5 bases, with 6 bases of the junction outside any gene match. Reading the germline V gene gives CDR1 SGHRS and CDR2 YFSETQ. From cysteine to phenylalanine, the CDR3 is 16 amino acids long. Only the CDR3 DNA is retained, 48 bases long and in frame from the first base. General conclusions and limits of the study: Early after transplant, declines in HvG clones were associated with peak levels of circulating GvH clones. Patients with donor T cell macrochimerism had high GvH to HvG T cell clonal ratios in their allografts. The conclusions were limited by the relatively low number and heterogeneity of the intestinal transplant patients. GvH clones were detected in recipient bone marrow, and some of these GvH clones were observed earlier in ileal mucosa or blood, consistent with an intestinal mucosal origin.

The TCR originated in a human donor who was the organ donor for an intestinal transplant. The rearranged chain carries TRBV5-1 and TRBJ2-3, with 11 bases aligning to TRBD2. This sample comprised unstimulated CD4+ T cells sorted from spleen or lymph node cells, obtained before transplant. The CDR3 has the sequence CASSLISGGALDTQYF. The nucleotide sequence reads as follows: TGCGCCAGCAGCTTGATTAGCGGGGGGGCCTTAGATACGCAGTATTTT. This CDR3, with the reference TRBV5-1 and TRBJ2-3 proteins standing in past its ends, gives the full variable domain KAGVTQTPRYLIKTRGQQVTLSCSPISGHRSVSWYQQTPGQGLQFLFEYFSETQRNKGNFPGRFSGRQFSNSRSEMNVSTLELGDSALYLCASSLISGGALDTQYFGPGTRLTVL.